The 10 T cell receptor beta chains below all came from one sample that was sequenced in a study of cytomegalovirus exposure and HLA in healthy donors. The PCR employed 60 Vbeta primers together with 13 Jbeta primers. Using immunoSEQ multiplex PCR, the repertoire was profiled, and TCRdb retains in-frame clones only, with some absent. The data hold some 130,000 clones, with roughly two thirds observed a single time. Sequencing was carried out using PBMCs. The receptors originated from a young man in good health and CMV-seropositive.

The V call is TRBV6-5, the J call TRBJ2-7, with D perhaps TRBD2 (7 bases). Germline V CDR1 and CDR2: MNHEY, SVGAGI. The V gene lost 2 bases and the J gene lost 0 bases, with 14 bases spanning the gap. This CDR3 comprises 16 residues. CDR3 loop: CASSYGGALLSYEQYF. Here the CDR3 DNA reads TGTGCCAGCAGTTACGGGGGGGCCTTGCTCTCCTACGAGCAGTACTTC.

The chain employs TRBV28 and TRBJ1-5; the match to TRBD1 covers 9 bases. There are 18 residues in the CDR3. Germline assignment: CDR1 MDHEN and CDR2 SYDVKM. Trimming at V came to 5 bases and at J to 7 bases, leaving 18 bases not matched to a gene. The CDR3 DNA reads TGTGCCAGCAGTCCAGACCCCCGGACAGGGGCTACGGGACAGCCCCAGCATTTT. This translates into CASSPDPRTGATGQPQHF.

The chain uses TRBV27 and TRBJ2-7, with 9 positions matching TRBD1. J gave up 0 bases and V 4 bases, and 4 bases lay outside the gene matches. The CDR3 has 15 amino acids. Per the germline V gene, CDR1 is MNHEY and CDR2 is SMNVEV (reference sequence). CDR3 DNA: TGTGCCAGCAGTTCCCAGACAGGGGGCTCCTACGAGCAGTACTTC. Amino acid sequence: CASSSQTGGSYEQYF.

This sequence joins TRBV27 and TRBJ2-7; TRBD2 is a possible D gene (6 bases). The CDR3 sequence is 15 residues long. Germline CDR1 reads MNHEY; CDR2 reads SMNVEV (reference sequence). V dropped 3 bases and J dropped 5 bases, with 17 bases sitting between them. Written as DNA, the CDR3 is TGTGCCAGCAGTTTTACCGCGGGAAGCAGGCACGAGCAGTACTTC. Translating gives CASSFTAGSRHEQYF.

This clone was counted once. The chain combines TRBV27 with TRBJ2-5; no reliable D call. TRBJ2-7 explains the end of the DNA better; the J call may be wrong. Germline CDR1 MNHEY, CDR2 SMNVEV (reference sequence). The CDR3 extends over 13 amino acids. The CDR3 DNA sequence: TGTGCCAGCAGTTTAAGTCACAGCTACGAGCAGTACTTC. This gives the protein CASSLSHSYEQYF.

Worth noting for this clone: At one of its ends the junction is not consistent with the germline gene, which may arise from a read error. The V call is TRBV28, the J call TRBJ2-7; 10 nucleotides align to TRBD2. This CDR3 spans 15 amino acids. Germline V lookup: CDR1 MDHEN, CDR2 SYDVKM. The CDR3 protein is CASSSPSGSSHEQYF. The CDR3 DNA is TGTGCCAGCAGTTCCCCTAGCGGGAGCTCCCACGAGCAGTACTTC.

The rearrangement links TRBV6-1 to TRBJ2-7; D is possibly TRBD2 (7 bases). The CDR3 contains 12 residues. V was trimmed by 6 bases and J by 7 bases, leaving 13 bases between them. Germline V CDR1 and CDR2: MNHNS, SASEGT. The CDR3 is CASRGGAREQYF. CDR3 bases: TGTGCCAGCAGGGGGGGGGCTCGGGAGCAGTACTTC.

This clone has just one count. The V call is TRBV5-1, the J call TRBJ2-1; 10 bases are shared with TRBD2. V dropped 6 bases and J dropped 7; count of bases not matched to a gene: 7. Germline values: CDR1 SGHRS, CDR2 YFSETQ. The CDR3 length is 14 residues. CDR3 nucleotides: TGCGCCAGCAAGGTCCTAGCGGGAGAAAATGAGCAGTTCTTC. This gives the protein CASKVLAGENEQFF.

The J gene is TRBJ2-3, the V gene TRBV7-3; possible D gene TRBD2, 6 bases. The V end lost 5 bases, the J end lost 5 bases, and 11 bases lay between the germline ends. Germline V gives CDR1 SGHTA, CDR2 FQGTGA. This CDR3 comprises 13 residues. In DNA, the CDR3 is TGTGCCAGCAGCCCCCCGGGGGAAGATACGCAGTATTTT. Protein product: CASSPPGEDTQYF.

In regard to this clone: A read error may account for a junction end that differs from germline. V is TRBV7-7 and J is TRBJ2-5; D might be TRBD1 (6 bases). Germline lookup yields CDR1 SSHAT and CDR2 FNYEAQ (reference sequence). The CDR3 has 13 amino acids. The CDR3 region has the DNA TGTGCTAGCAGCTTCGAACAGGGTGATCCCCAGTACTTC. Translated: CASSFEQGDPQYF.